The 27 T cell receptor beta chains presented below share a single source sample, sequenced in a study of T cells in Graves' hyperthyroidism and ophthalmopathy. What was amplified from RNA transcripts were TCR beta CDR3 regions. RT-PCR in the first round (using the HTBI primer set) targeted the TCR CDR3. Each CDR3 protein is one row after TCRdb ran MiXCR on the multiplex PCR reads. The table has about 350,000 distinct CDR3 sequences, 15% to 20% seen once. Sequencing used blood. The receptors stem from a woman in her forties with Graves' ophthalmopathy.

This clonotype has a single count. V and J are TRBV6-5 and TRBJ2-4, with 7 bases aligning to TRBD2. Germline values: CDR1 MNHEY, CDR2 SVGAGI. The CDR3 covers 15 residues. The trim removed 4 bases at V and 8 bases at J, leaving 11 bases unmatched. CDR3: CASSSCLAARDIQYF. CDR3 sequence (DNA): TGTGCCAGCAGTTCCTGTCTAGCGGCCCGGGACATTCAGTACTTC.

This clonotype appeared many times. V and J are TRBV12-3 or TRBV12-4 and TRBJ2-1; D is unclear. CDR3 length: 14 amino acids. The V end was cut by 4 bases, the J end by 7 bases, with 14 bases between. The CDR3 coding sequence is TGTGCCAGCAGTTGGGAAGCCCACCGTAATGAGCAGTTCTTC. Translation: CASSWEAHRNEQFF.

This clonotype was observed many times. The V and J genes are TRBV27 and TRBJ1-1, with a possible D match to TRBD1 (5 bases). Trimming cost V 3 bases and J 5 bases, with 13 bases left between them. This CDR3 contains 14 residues. The germline V gene encodes CDR1 MNHEY and CDR2 SMNVEV (reference sequence). As DNA, the CDR3 is TGTGCCAGCAGTTTTGGGGGGGGTGTGACTGAAGCTTTCTTT. Amino acid sequence: CASSFGGGVTEAFF.

This clonotype was seen ten or more times. The J gene is TRBJ1-3, the V gene TRBV24-1; D gene ambiguous. The CDR3 has 13 residues. Trimming left V 2 bases short and J 4 bases short, with 5 bases between. Germline values: CDR1 KGHDR, CDR2 SFDVKD. CDR3 coding DNA: TGTGCCACCAGTGATTGGGCCGGAAACACCATATATTTT. The encoded protein is CATSDWAGNTIYF.

This clonotype was detected a few times. The CDR3, as DNA: TGTGCCAGCTCACCAAAATCCCAGGCCCAGGCCCTTCAGTACTTC. Translating gives CASSPKSQAQALQYF. V usage is TRBV18 and J usage is TRBJ2-4, with D hard to call. Germline V gene lookup returns CDR1 KGHSH and CDR2 LQKENI. V lost 2 bases, J lost 11 bases, and 19 bases lay in between. The CDR3 extends over 15 amino acids.

The chain is built from TRBV30 and TRBJ2-2; D is unclear. The length of the CDR3 is 13 residues. Trimming removed 5 bases from V and 1 base from J, with 8 bases in between. From germline, CDR1 is GTSNPN and CDR2 SVGIG (reference sequence). Written as DNA, the CDR3 is TGTGCCTGGGGACCGAAGAACACCGGGGAGCTGTTTTTT. It codes for CAWGPKNTGELFF.

This clonotype has at least ten counts. This rearrangement joins TRBV10-3 to TRBJ1-3; 8 bases agree with TRBD1. J was trimmed by 0 bases and V by 2 bases; bases with no gene match: 3. The CDR3 spans 16 residues. Germline CDR1 reads ENHRY; CDR2 reads SYGVKD. For the CDR3, the DNA is TGTGCCATCAGTGAGCGCGGGACAGGCTCTGGAAACACCATATATTTT. Its protein is CAISERGTGSGNTIYF.

This clonotype was seen repeatedly, ten times or more. This chain links TRBV11-2 with TRBJ2-5; D is perhaps TRBD2 (6 bases). Germline V gives CDR1 SGHAT, CDR2 FQNNGV. This CDR3 is 17 amino acids long. V was shortened by 5 bases and J by 2 bases, with 21 bases between the two germline ends. The CDR3 DNA sequence: TGTGCCAGCAGCGCAGTCCCCCGGGGGAGAGGTCAAGAGACCCAGTACTTC. It codes for CASSAVPRGRGQETQYF.

The chain links TRBV28 to TRBJ1-2, with 7 bases that match TRBD1. CDR1 and CDR2 from the germline V gene are MDHEN and SYDVKM. Trimming took 3 bases from V and 4 from J; bases not matched to a gene: 8. The CDR3 sequence is 15 residues long. The CDR3 here is CASSLPQGGFYGYTF. CDR3 nucleotides: TGTGCCAGCAGTTTGCCTCAGGGGGGCTTCTATGGCTACACCTTC.

This clonotype showed up many times. This chain joins TRBV24-1 and TRBJ2-5, with 10 bases aligning to TRBD2. CDR1 and CDR2 from the germline V gene are KGHDR and SFDVKD. This CDR3 has 16 residues. Trimming removed 4 bases from V and 6 bases from J; junction bases left unmatched: 10. CDR3 in DNA: TGTGCCACCAGTGACGTAGCGGGAGGCCCCATAAAGACCCAGTACTTC. It specifies CATSDVAGGPIKTQYF.

Ten or more counts support this clonotype. The V gene is TRBV28, the J gene TRBJ1-2; D is undetermined. There are 14 residues in the CDR3. Germline CDR1 and CDR2: MDHEN and SYDVKM. The germline V and J ends were trimmed by 5 bases and 3 bases, with 13 bases remaining between them. This chain's CDR3 is CASSGPTVYYGYTF. Written as DNA, the CDR3 is TGTGCCAGCAGTGGTCCAACAGTATACTATGGCTACACCTTC.

This clonotype occurred many times. CDR3 amino acids: CASSTQPGRKNTEAFF. The CDR3 nucleotides read TGTGCCAGCAGCACTCAGCCGGGGCGAAAGAACACTGAAGCTTTCTTT. The chain is built from TRBV7-8 and TRBJ1-1; a possible D gene is TRBD1 (5 bases). Germline V gene lookup returns CDR1 SGHVS and CDR2 FQNEAQ. V lost 5 bases and J lost 1, with 17 bases in between. This CDR3 has 16 residues.

The sample holds many counts of this clonotype. The chain has TRBV10-3 and TRBJ2-2, with TRBD1 matching over 8 bases. The V gene end was trimmed by 8 bases and the J gene end by 1 base; junction bases not matched to a gene: 9. The CDR3 covers 16 residues. The germline CDR1 and CDR2 sequences are ENHRY and SYGVKD. The CDR3 loop is CAIRPGGTGNTGELFF. The CDR3 nucleotides are TGTGCCATCCGGCCCGGCGGGACAGGGAACACCGGGGAGCTGTTTTTT.

With regard to this clonotype: A much larger clonotype is one base distant, so this may be a read error. This CDR3 is missing its conserved last phenylalanine or tryptophan, likely due to a read error. The CDR3 spells CASISPGLTSYEQYL. The CDR3 region has the DNA TGTGCCAGCATCAGTCCGGGACTCACCTCCTACGAGCAGTACCTC. The genes are TRBV27 and TRBJ2-7; a possible D gene is TRBD2 (6 bases). The CDR3 covers 15 residues. Germline CDR1 MNHEY, CDR2 SMNVEV (reference sequence). The V end was cut by 7 bases, the J end by 0 bases, with 16 bases between.

This clonotype was seen many times. This chain connects TRBV6-5 to TRBJ1-2; D is perhaps TRBD1 (5 bases). Trimming left V 7 bases short and J 6 bases short, with 15 bases between. This CDR3 is built from 13 residues. Germline V gene lookup returns CDR1 MNHEY and CDR2 SVGAGI. The DNA for the CDR3 is TGTGCCAGCACGTTGGGGGGTTCGGATGGCTACACCTTC. This gives the protein CASTLGGSDGYTF.

This chain connects TRBV11-3 to TRBJ2-5; 11 bases are shared with TRBD2. The CDR3 loop spans 13 amino acids. The J segment lost 8 bases and the V segment lost 6 bases, leaving 5 bases of the junction unmatched. Germline-derived CDR1 and CDR2 are SGHNT and YENEEA. CDR3 nucleotide sequence: TGTGCCAGCAGTAATAGCGGGGGGGTCACCCAGTACTTC. Encoded protein: CASSNSGGVTQYF.

This clonotype was counted only a few times. This chain links TRBV20-1 with TRBJ1-1; TRBD1 is a possible D gene (5 bases). Trimming shortened V by 5 bases and J by 0 bases, and 13 bases separated the two germline ends. CDR1 DFQATT and CDR2 SNEGSKA come from the germline V gene (reference sequence). The CDR3 extends over 14 amino acids. CDR3 region: CSAPRGDLNTEAFF. CDR3 in DNA: TGCAGTGCTCCGCGGGGCGATTTGAACACTGAAGCTTTCTTT.

In its sample, this clonotype was seen many times. The chain combines TRBV12-3 or TRBV12-4 with TRBJ1-1; 10 bases line up with TRBD1. CDR3 size: 14 residues. V lost 7 bases and J lost 4; bases outside the gene matches: 6. CDR3 bases: TGTGCCAGCAAACCGGACAGGGGGATCACTGAAGCTTTCTTT. The encoded protein is CASKPDRGITEAFF.

Turning to this clonotype: This likely comes from a read error, as the CDR3 has no conserved phenylalanine or tryptophan at its end. This CDR3 is CASRRTSASRGTQYY. The CDR3 bases are TGTGCCAGCAGACGGACTAGCGCGTCCAGGGGTACGCAGTATTAT. The rearrangement links TRBV12-3 or TRBV12-4 to TRBJ2-3, with 9 bases that match TRBD2. The V and J ends lost 6 bases and 8 bases, in that order; junction bases with no gene match: 12. The CDR3 runs to 15 residues.

V gene TRBV12-3 or TRBV12-4 combines with J gene TRBJ2-3; D unresolved. V shed 6 bases and J shed 2 bases, with 15 bases lying between them. CDR3 length equals 15 residues. CDR3 region: CASRPSILDTDTQYF. CDR3 nucleotide sequence: TGTGCCAGCAGGCCCAGCATCCTCGACACAGATACGCAGTATTTT.

This clonotype was seen repeatedly, ten times or more. The genes are TRBV28 and TRBJ2-5; no clear D gene. CDR1 is MDHEN, CDR2 SYDVKM, per germline. CDR3 length equals 14 residues. V dropped 4 bases and J dropped 5 bases, with 14 bases sitting between them. The CDR3 bases are TGTGCCAGCAGTTCCCAAATAGTAGGGGAGACCCAGTACTTC. Residues: CASSSQIVGETQYF.

This clonotype was seen more than once but under ten times. The V call is TRBV6-5, the J call TRBJ1-2; D gene uncertain. Germline V CDR1 and CDR2: MNHEY, SVGAGI. V lost 2 bases to trimming and J lost 3 bases, with 7 bases between them. The CDR3 length is 13 residues. The CDR3 sequence: CASSYRTYYGYTF. For the CDR3, the DNA is TGTGCCAGCAGTTACAGGACCTACTATGGCTACACCTTC.

This clonotype has just one count. The chain is built from TRBV11-2 and TRBJ2-7, with 8 bases fitting TRBD2. The junction had 17 bases not matched to a gene; V was cut back by 5 bases and J by 5 bases. This CDR3 has 17 amino acids. Germline V gives CDR1 SGHAT, CDR2 FQNNGV. The CDR3 is CASSPRVGAGDSDEQYF. In DNA form, the CDR3 reads TGTGCCAGCAGCCCTAGGGTCGGAGCGGGAGATTCGGACGAGCAGTACTTC.

This clonotype was counted at least ten times. The gene calls are TRBV28 and TRBJ2-3; TRBD2 matches at 11 bases. This CDR3 contains 15 residues. J was trimmed by 7 bases and V by 6 bases; bases with no gene match: 9. Germline V gene lookup returns CDR1 MDHEN and CDR2 SYDVKM. CDR3 nucleotide sequence: TGTGCCAGCAGGGCGACCGGGACTAGCGGTAATACGCAGTATTTT. As protein: CASRATGTSGNTQYF.

Ten or more counts support this clonotype. The chain carries TRBV11-2 and TRBJ2-7; D may be TRBD1 or TRBD2 (6 bases each). CDR3 size: 14 residues. Trimming shortened V by 3 bases and J by 4 bases, and 13 bases separated the two germline ends. CDR1 SGHAT and CDR2 FQNNGV come from the germline V gene. CDR3 loop: CASSFAGGMYEQYF. In DNA, the CDR3 is TGTGCCAGCAGCTTTGCCGGGGGCATGTACGAGCAGTACTTC.

The chain joins TRBV11-2 to TRBJ1-3; TRBD1 is a possible D gene (5 bases). The CDR3 extends over 16 amino acids. Between the trimmed V and J ends, which lost 5 bases and 0 bases, there was a span of 14 bases. Germline-derived CDR1 and CDR2 are SGHAT and FQNNGV. The CDR3 DNA reads TGTGCCAGCAGCCTTGGGGGGGGACGCTCTGGAAACACCATATATTTT. It specifies CASSLGGGRSGNTIYF.

This clonotype occurred many times. The chain combines TRBV28 with TRBJ2-7, with 8 bases that match TRBD1. J gave up 7 bases and V 6 bases, and 14 bases lay outside the gene matches. CDR1 and CDR2 from the germline V gene are MDHEN and SYDVKM. The CDR3 has 15 residues. Here the CDR3 reads CASSSHGQGRREQYF. The CDR3 coding sequence is TGTGCCAGCAGCTCCCACGGACAGGGTCGTCGGGAGCAGTACTTC.